This passage covers 12 T cell receptor beta chains from one sample sequenced in a study of blood T cell repertoires in COVID-19. The repertoire was sequenced with immunoSEQ multiplex PCR; TCRdb's copy has only in-frame clones and lacks some. The table lists 200,000 to 300,000 clones, less than 90% of them singletons. Sequences were obtained from peripheral blood. Source of these receptors: a man in his fifties or sixties with acute or convalescent COVID-19.

The chain uses TRBV6-2 or TRBV6-3 and TRBJ2-5, with 11 positions matching TRBD2. Germline V lookup: CDR1 MNHEY, CDR2 SVGEGT. The CDR3 consists of 17 residues. Germline trimming cut 2 bases from V and 4 bases from J; bases unmatched to any gene: 9. The CDR3 bases are TGTGCCAGCAGTTACGGGGCTAGCGGGAGGATGGTAGAGACCCAGTACTTC. This codes for CASSYGASGRMVETQYF.

This sequence joins TRBV7-9 and TRBJ2-7, with D perhaps TRBD1 (6 bases). Germline V gene data show CDR1 as SEHNR and CDR2 as FQNEAQ (reference sequence). V was cut by 3 bases and J by 3 bases, with 15 bases left in between. This CDR3 spans 15 amino acids. The CDR3 DNA is TGTGCCAGCAGCTTGGGGGCAGGGGATATCTACGAGCAGTACTTC. Translated, it gives CASSLGAGDIYEQYF.

This clone was seen more than once but under ten times. The chain recombines TRBV13 with TRBJ1-1, with 12 bases lining up with TRBD1. The J segment lost 4 bases and the V segment lost 5 bases, leaving 11 bases of the junction unmatched. Looked up from germline, CDR1 is PRHDT and CDR2 is FYEKMQ (reference sequence). This CDR3 contains 17 residues. As DNA, the CDR3 is TGTGCCAGCAGCCCCGCCGTGGGACAGGGGGCAAGCACTGAAGCTTTCTTT. Protein: CASSPAVGQGASTEAFF.

The V call is TRBV6-2 or TRBV6-3, the J call TRBJ2-5, with TRBD1 identical over 8 bases. Germline CDR1 and CDR2: MNHEY and SVGEGT. The CDR3 consists of 19 residues. The J segment lost 1 base and the V segment lost 0 bases, leaving 13 bases of the junction unmatched. The CDR3: CASSYSPGTGREIQETQYF. The CDR3 DNA reads TGTGCCAGCAGTTACTCCCCCGGGACAGGACGAGAAATCCAAGAGACCCAGTACTTC.

The chain carries TRBV3-1 (or the pseudogene TRBV3-2) and TRBJ2-1; the match to TRBD2 covers 10 bases. The CDR3 is made up of 21 amino acids. Germline CDR1 LGHDT, CDR2 YNNKEL (reference sequence). V shed 0 bases and J 2 bases; nucleotides not matched to a gene: 16. CDR3 in amino acids: CASSQEETGDQREGPYNEQFF. CDR3 nucleotides: TGTGCCAGCAGCCAAGAGGAGACAGGGGACCAGCGGGAGGGCCCCTACAATGAGCAGTTCTTC.

This clone occurred a few times. The rearrangement uses TRBV7-9 and TRBJ2-3, with 10 positions matching TRBD2. The V and J ends lost 3 bases and 6 bases, in that order; junction bases with no gene match: 3. Germline CDR1 reads SEHNR; CDR2 reads FQNEAQ (reference sequence). The CDR3 contains 14 residues. CDR3 sequence (DNA): TGTGCCAGCAGCTTCTCGGGACTAGCGGATACGCAGTATTTT. This sequence encodes CASSFSGLADTQYF.

This chain joins TRBV18 and TRBJ2-1; 11 bases line up with TRBD2. J gave up 5 bases and V 1 base, and 10 bases lay outside the gene matches. The CDR3 loop spans 18 amino acids. Per germline, CDR1 KGHSH and CDR2 LQKENI. For the CDR3, the DNA is TGTGCCAGCTCACCACTTGGGACTAGCGGAAGATCGAACAATGAGCAGTTCTTC. Its translation is CASSPLGTSGRSNNEQFF.

This clone has a single count. The CDR3 sequence: CASTLGQRTDTQYF. The CDR3 nucleotides read TGTGCCAGCACCCTTGGACAGCGCACAGATACGCAGTATTTT. The chain has TRBV11-1 and TRBJ2-3, with a tentative D call TRBD1 (6 bases). This CDR3 has 14 amino acids. V gave up 7 bases and J gave up 1 base, with 12 bases separating them. Germline lookup yields CDR1 SGHAT and CDR2 FQDESV (reference sequence).

Written as DNA, the CDR3 is TGTGCCAGCAGCCCTAAGCCAGGGGAGAGTAGCGAGCAGTACTTC. Amino acids: CASSPKPGESSEQYF. The J gene is TRBJ2-7, the V gene TRBV11-3; TRBD1 is a possible D gene (6 bases). In germline, CDR1 is SGHNT, CDR2 YENEEA. The CDR3 has 15 amino acids. Between the trimmed V and J ends, which lost 5 bases and 6 bases, there was a span of 20 bases.

This rearrangement joins TRBV28 to TRBJ1-5; tentatively, D is TRBD1 (6 bases). V was shortened by 2 bases and J by 3 bases, with 11 bases between the two germline ends. The CDR3 contains 15 residues. The V gene's germline CDR1 is MDHEN and CDR2 SYDVKM. In DNA form, the CDR3 reads TGTGCCAGCAGTTTAGTACCAGGGGCCAATCAGCCCCAGCATTTT. It yields the protein CASSLVPGANQPQHF.

This chain joins TRBV19 and TRBJ2-2; D possibly corresponds to TRBD2 (6 bases). V was trimmed by 7 bases and J by 2 bases, leaving 11 bases between them. This CDR3 comprises 14 residues. Germline CDR1 and CDR2: LNHDA and SQIVND (reference sequence). The CDR3 bases are TGTGCCAGTAATAAGCGGGCAAACACCGGGGAGCTGTTTTTT. It translates to CASNKRANTGELFF.

V gene TRBV18 combines with J gene TRBJ2-7; TRBD1 might be the D (6 bases). From germline, CDR1 is KGHSH and CDR2 LQKENI. Trimming took 6 bases from V and 6 from J, leaving 18 bases between them. The CDR3 is 14 amino acids. This CDR3 reads CASSQGIMGFEQYF. The CDR3 DNA is TGTGCCAGCTCCCAGGGGATTATGGGCTTCGAGCAGTACTTC.